These 21 T cell receptor beta chains were sequenced from one sample in a study of Ad26.COV2.S vaccination and SARS-CoV-2 variants. Treatment noted: 15 to 20 received Ad26.COV2.S at low or high dose, single or two shots; roughly five received placebo; per-sample allocation not given. All samples were drawn on day 63, counting from the first vaccine or placebo injection. Some clones are missing from TCRdb's copy, which holds only in-frame ones; the method was immunoSEQ multiplex PCR. This table has approximately 480,000 clones, around nine tenths appearing once. The sequences come from peripheral blood, collected in a trial of Ad26.COV2.S vaccine versus placebo. The receptors were gathered from a person aged 18-60 years who received the Ad26.COV2.S COVID-19 vaccine or a placebo.

The V and J genes are TRBV6-6 and TRBJ1-1; TRBD1 might be the D (5 bases). The germline V and J ends were trimmed by 0 bases and 0 bases, with 8 bases remaining between them. This CDR3 contains 15 residues. Germline V lookup: CDR1 MNHNY, CDR2 SVGAGI (reference sequence). In DNA, the CDR3 is TGTGCCAGCAGTTACTCGCCGGGGGTGAACACTGAAGCTTTCTTT. As protein: CASSYSPGVNTEAFF.

This sequence joins TRBV4-2 and TRBJ2-2; D may correspond to TRBD1 or TRBD2 (5 bases each). In germline, CDR1 is LGHNA, CDR2 YNFKEQ. Trimming pared 4 bases from V and 0 bases from J, leaving 9 bases between. CDR3 length: 15 residues. The CDR3 nucleotides are TGTGCCAGCAGCCGGGACGGTACGAACACCGGGGAGCTGTTTTTT. Amino acid sequence: CASSRDGTNTGELFF.

The chain combines TRBV9 with TRBJ1-2; D not resolved. The CDR3 has 13 residues. Germline V lookup: CDR1 SGDLS, CDR2 YYNGEE. V lost 0 bases, J lost 3 bases, and 6 bases lay in between. In DNA form, the CDR3 reads TGTGCCAGCAGCGTAGGAGGAGACTATGGCTACACCTTC. It specifies CASSVGGDYGYTF.

The chain employs TRBV28 and TRBJ1-6; possibly TRBD1 for D (5 bases). This CDR3 has 14 residues. Per germline, CDR1 MDHEN and CDR2 SYDVKM. V lost 2 bases, J lost 10 bases, and 12 bases lay in between. The CDR3 loop is CASSLRQGGSPLHF. CDR3 DNA sequence: TGTGCCAGCAGTTTACGTCAGGGCGGATCACCCCTCCACTTT.

The chain employs TRBV6-6 and TRBJ2-3, with 16 bases lining up with TRBD2. This CDR3 spans 20 amino acids. The germline V gene encodes CDR1 MNHNY and CDR2 SVGAGI (reference sequence). V shed 6 bases, J shed 2 bases, and the junction held 14 bases outside the gene matches. CDR3: CASSRLVGTSGRADTDTQYF. The CDR3 DNA sequence: TGTGCCAGCAGCCGACTCGTTGGGACTAGCGGGAGGGCGGACACAGATACGCAGTATTTT.

The V and J genes are TRBV28 and TRBJ2-1; 10 nucleotides match TRBD1. CDR3 length: 14 amino acids. Trimming took 7 bases from V and 7 from J; bases not matched to a gene: 7. Germline loops: CDR1 MDHEN, CDR2 SYDVKM. The CDR3 DNA is TGTGCCAGCACGGAGACAGGGGGCAAGAATGAGCAGTTCTTC. Residues: CASTETGGKNEQFF.

This chain connects TRBV12-3 or TRBV12-4 to TRBJ1-6; 8 nucleotides line up with TRBD1. V trimming: 6 bases; J trimming: 10 bases; junction bases outside the gene matches: 5. CDR3 length equals 13 residues. CDR3 protein: CASRGTGGSPLHF. The CDR3 DNA sequence: TGTGCCAGCAGAGGGACAGGAGGGTCACCCCTCCACTTT.

This sequence joins TRBV6-2 or TRBV6-3 and TRBJ1-2; TRBD1 is a possible D gene (6 bases). The CDR3 extends over 14 amino acids. The germline gives CDR1 MNHEY, CDR2 SVGEGT. The V and J ends lost 5 bases and 6 bases respectively, with 16 bases between them. The chain's CDR3 is CASSAYRVGDGYTF. CDR3 DNA: TGTGCCAGCAGTGCGTACAGGGTTGGGGATGGCTACACCTTC.

This chain connects TRBV10-3 to TRBJ1-1, with D unclear. Trimming cost V 10 bases and J 2 bases, with 14 bases left between them. The length of the CDR3 is 13 residues. Germline CDR1 reads ENHRY; CDR2 reads SYGVKD. CDR3 nucleotide sequence: TGTGCCAGCACGGCTGCCCGAAACACTGAAGCTTTCTTT. As protein: CASTAARNTEAFF.

The rearrangement links TRBV29-1 to TRBJ2-7, with 10 nucleotides matching TRBD1. The CDR3 is 15 amino acids. Germline V gives CDR1 SQVTM, CDR2 ANQGSEA. The ends lost 3 bases at V and 4 bases at J; junction bases unmatched: 9. The CDR3 region is CSVDSGTGVLYEQYF. The CDR3 nucleotides read TGCAGCGTTGATTCTGGGACAGGGGTTTTGTACGAGCAGTACTTC.

The chain combines TRBV7-8 with TRBJ1-5; D might be TRBD1 (6 bases). The CDR3 covers 15 residues. Germline V lookup: CDR1 SGHVS, CDR2 FQNEAQ. V gave up 1 base and J gave up 6 bases, with 13 bases separating them. The chain's CDR3 is CASSLGGAGSQPQHF. The CDR3 region has the DNA TGTGCCAGCAGCTTAGGGGGGGCGGGTAGTCAGCCCCAGCATTTT.

V and J are TRBV5-1 and TRBJ2-2, with 8 bases fitting TRBD2. Germline CDR1 is SGHRS and CDR2 is YFSETQ. This CDR3 is 19 amino acids long. V lost 4 bases to trimming and J lost 4 bases; unmatched junction nucleotides: 18. CDR3 sequence: CASSPPRPGTRPLTGELFF. In DNA, the CDR3 is TGCGCCAGCAGCCCCCCGCGCCCCGGGACTAGGCCCCTCACCGGGGAGCTGTTTTTT.

The CDR3 loop reads CASSLTEAFF. DNA of the CDR3: TGTGCCAGCAGTTTAACTGAAGCTTTCTTT. This rearrangement joins TRBV6-5 to TRBJ1-1; D unresolved. CDR1 MNHEY and CDR2 SVGAGI come from the germline V gene. V shed 4 bases and J shed 5 bases, with 2 bases lying between them. The CDR3 has 10 residues.

The chain joins TRBV27 to TRBJ2-3, with 7 bases identical to TRBD2. CDR3 size: 17 residues. CDR1 and CDR2 from the germline V gene are MNHEY and SMNVEV (reference sequence). With V trimmed by 3 bases and J by 3 bases, 12 bases remained unmatched. The CDR3: CASSFASRAGGTDTQYF. CDR3 bases: TGTGCCAGCAGTTTCGCCTCCCGGGCCGGGGGGACAGATACGCAGTATTTT.

The chain is built from TRBV14 and TRBJ1-2; D gene unclear. V gave up 1 base and J gave up 8 bases, with 20 bases separating them. The CDR3 consists of 16 residues. Germline CDR1 reads SGHDN; CDR2 reads FVKESK. Written as DNA, the CDR3 is TGTGCCAGCAGCCAAGGTTTATCACGGATATGGAAGGGCTACACCTTC. Translated, it gives CASSQGLSRIWKGYTF.

This clone has just a few counts. The chain links TRBV6-5 to TRBJ1-2; D possibly corresponds to TRBD1 (5 bases). Trimming stripped 2 bases from V and 6 bases from J, with 10 bases between. This CDR3 has 13 amino acids. Germline lookup yields CDR1 MNHEY and CDR2 SVGAGI. CDR3 DNA sequence: TGTGCCAGCAGTTACCGACAGTCTGATGGCTACACCTTC. Protein sequence: CASSYRQSDGYTF.

The rearrangement links TRBV6-6 to TRBJ1-3; the D is unclear. CDR1 MNHNY and CDR2 SVGAGI come from the germline V gene (reference sequence). V lost 7 bases and J 8 bases, leaving 15 bases between the germline ends. The CDR3 length is 13 residues. The CDR3: CASTNGVFDTIYF. The CDR3 nucleotides are TGTGCCAGCACTAACGGGGTATTTGACACCATATATTTT.

The rearrangement joins TRBV25-1 to TRBJ2-3; 8 bases are shared with TRBD1. The CDR3 is 15 residues long. CDR1 is MGHDK and CDR2 is SYGVNS in the germline V gene. V trimming: 3 bases; J trimming: 6 bases; junction bases outside the gene matches: 8. The CDR3 DNA follows: TGTGCCAGCAGTGAGACGACAGGGGCCGGGGATACGCAGTATTTT. This encodes CASSETTGAGDTQYF.

The chain carries TRBV20-1 and TRBJ1-4; no reliable D call. This CDR3 has 11 residues. V lost 4 bases and J 8 bases, leaving 8 bases between the germline ends. CDR1 is DFQATT, CDR2 SNEGSKA, per germline (reference sequence). CDR3 nucleotide sequence: TGCAGTGCTAAATGGAACGAAAAACTGTTTTTT. Protein product: CSAKWNEKLFF.

The J gene is TRBJ2-6, the V gene TRBV18; TRBD1 aligns across 8 bases. V was clipped by 2 bases and J by 1 base; unmatched bases: 10. The CDR3 has 19 residues. Germline values: CDR1 KGHSH, CDR2 LQKENI. The DNA for the CDR3 is TGTGCCAGCTCACCAGTTAGCAGGGGGCGTCAATCTGGGGCCAACGTCCTGACTTTC. It specifies CASSPVSRGRQSGANVLTF.

This rearrangement joins TRBV24-1 to TRBJ2-3; no firm D call. This CDR3 region has 13 residues. Germline V gives CDR1 KGHDR, CDR2 SFDVKD. The ends were cut back, 9 bases at V and 1 base at J, with 10 bases in the middle. The CDR3 protein is CATSKVGTDTQYF. The CDR3 DNA reads TGTGCCACCTCCAAGGTGGGCACAGATACGCAGTATTTT.